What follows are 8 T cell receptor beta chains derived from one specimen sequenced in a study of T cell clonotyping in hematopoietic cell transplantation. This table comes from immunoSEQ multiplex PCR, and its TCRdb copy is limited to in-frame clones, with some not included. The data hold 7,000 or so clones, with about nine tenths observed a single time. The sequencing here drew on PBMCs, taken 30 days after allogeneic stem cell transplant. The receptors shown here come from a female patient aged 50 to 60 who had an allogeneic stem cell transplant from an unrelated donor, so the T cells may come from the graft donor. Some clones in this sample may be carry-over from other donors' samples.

In DNA form, the CDR3 reads TGTGCCAGCAGTTTATCCAACATCGGAAGCTATGGCTACACCTTC. Translated, it gives CASSLSNIGSYGYTF. This chain connects TRBV27 to TRBJ1-2; no definite D call. With 0 bases removed from V and 4 bases from J, the gap between germline ends came to 12 bases. CDR1 and CDR2 (germline): MNHEY, SMNVEV (reference sequence). The CDR3 length is 15 residues.

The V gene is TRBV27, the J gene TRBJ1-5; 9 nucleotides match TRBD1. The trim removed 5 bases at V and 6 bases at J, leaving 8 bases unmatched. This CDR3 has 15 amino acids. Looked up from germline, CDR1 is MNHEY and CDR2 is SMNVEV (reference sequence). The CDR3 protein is CASSDSGTGLQPQHF. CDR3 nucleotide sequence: TGTGCCAGCAGTGACTCCGGGACAGGGCTTCAGCCCCAGCATTTT.

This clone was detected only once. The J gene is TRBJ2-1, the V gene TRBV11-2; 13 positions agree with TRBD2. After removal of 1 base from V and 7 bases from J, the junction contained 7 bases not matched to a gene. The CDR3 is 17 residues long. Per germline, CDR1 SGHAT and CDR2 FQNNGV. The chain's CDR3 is CASSLGTSGRTGNEQFF. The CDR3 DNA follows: TGTGCCAGCAGCTTAGGGACTAGCGGGAGAACAGGAAATGAGCAGTTCTTC.

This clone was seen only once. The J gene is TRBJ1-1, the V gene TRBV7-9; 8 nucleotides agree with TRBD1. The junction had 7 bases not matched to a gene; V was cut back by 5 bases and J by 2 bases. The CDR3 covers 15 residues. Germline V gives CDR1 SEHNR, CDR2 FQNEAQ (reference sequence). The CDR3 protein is CASSVAGQGNTEAFF. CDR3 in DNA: TGTGCCAGCAGCGTTGCCGGACAGGGAAACACTGAAGCTTTCTTT.

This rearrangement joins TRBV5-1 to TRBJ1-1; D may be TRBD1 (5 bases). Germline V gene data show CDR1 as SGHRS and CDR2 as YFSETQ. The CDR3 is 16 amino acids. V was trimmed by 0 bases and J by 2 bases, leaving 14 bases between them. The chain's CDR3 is CASSLVVGHTNTEAFF. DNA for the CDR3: TGCGCCAGCAGCTTGGTAGTAGGACATACTAACACTGAAGCTTTCTTT.

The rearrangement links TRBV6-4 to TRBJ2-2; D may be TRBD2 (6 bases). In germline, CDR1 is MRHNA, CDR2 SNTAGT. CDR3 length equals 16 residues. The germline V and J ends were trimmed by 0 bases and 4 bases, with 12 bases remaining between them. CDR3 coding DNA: TGTGCCAGCAGTGACTCAGGAGGGGCGATCACCGGGGAGCTGTTTTTT. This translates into CASSDSGGAITGELFF.

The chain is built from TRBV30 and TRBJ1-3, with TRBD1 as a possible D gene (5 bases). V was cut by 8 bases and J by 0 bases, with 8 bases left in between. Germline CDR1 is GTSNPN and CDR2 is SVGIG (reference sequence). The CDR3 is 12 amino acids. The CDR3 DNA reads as TGTGCCGGGGACCACTCTGGAAACACCATATATTTT. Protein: CAGDHSGNTIYF.

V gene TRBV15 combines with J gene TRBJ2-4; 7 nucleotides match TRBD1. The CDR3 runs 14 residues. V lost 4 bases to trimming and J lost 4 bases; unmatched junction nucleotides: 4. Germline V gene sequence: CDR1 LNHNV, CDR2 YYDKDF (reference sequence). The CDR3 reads CATSTGTVKNIQYF. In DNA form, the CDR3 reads TGTGCCACCAGCACCGGGACAGTTAAAAACATTCAGTACTTC.